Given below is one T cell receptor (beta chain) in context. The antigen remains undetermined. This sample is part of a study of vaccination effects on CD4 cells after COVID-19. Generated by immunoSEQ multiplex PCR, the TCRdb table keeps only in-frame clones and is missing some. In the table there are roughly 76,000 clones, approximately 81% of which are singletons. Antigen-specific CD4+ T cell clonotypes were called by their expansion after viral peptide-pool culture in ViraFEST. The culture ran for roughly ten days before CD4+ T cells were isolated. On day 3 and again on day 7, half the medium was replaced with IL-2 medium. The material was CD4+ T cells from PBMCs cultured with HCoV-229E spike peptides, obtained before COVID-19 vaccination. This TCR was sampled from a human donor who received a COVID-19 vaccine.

CDR3 in amino acids: CASSLAIAGGQETQYF. Here the CDR3 DNA reads TGTGCCAGCAGCTTGGCAATAGCGGGGGGCCAAGAGACCCAGTACTTC. The chain is built from TRBV5-8 and TRBJ2-5; TRBD2 matches at 10 bases. Looked up from germline, CDR1 is SGHTS and CDR2 is YDEGEE. The V gene end was trimmed by 0 bases and the J gene end by 1 base; junction bases not matched to a gene: 3. This CDR3 contains 16 residues.